Given below is one T cell receptor beta chain in context. Its target is unknown. J was trimmed by 2 bases and V by 4 bases; bases with no gene match: 8. Germline CDR1 is MDHEN and CDR2 is SYDVKM. This CDR3 has 16 residues. The sample comes from a study of shared clonotypes between healthy human individuals. Study background: Per-donor plates numbered three CD4 naive, three CD4 memory, two CD8 naive and one CD8 memory. Study-level findings and limits: There were few donors, and this limited the genetic and exposure-history diversity represented.

Everyone who donated was a Caucasian adult who lived in Nashville, Tennessee. The method was immunoSEQ multiplex PCR; TCRdb's version includes in-frame clones alone and lacks a portion of them. This table holds hundreds of thousands of clones, 96% found once. This clonotype originated in a woman aged 25 to 39 in good health. Sequencing was performed on naive CD4+ T cells sorted from blood. Subset in this sample: CD45RA+ positively selected. This chain uses TRBV28 with TRBJ2-5; 9 positions match TRBD1. The DNA of the CDR3 is TGTGCCAGCAGTTCCGGGACAGGGTTACGGCAAGAGACCCAGTACTTC. Its translation: CASSSGTGLRQETQYF.